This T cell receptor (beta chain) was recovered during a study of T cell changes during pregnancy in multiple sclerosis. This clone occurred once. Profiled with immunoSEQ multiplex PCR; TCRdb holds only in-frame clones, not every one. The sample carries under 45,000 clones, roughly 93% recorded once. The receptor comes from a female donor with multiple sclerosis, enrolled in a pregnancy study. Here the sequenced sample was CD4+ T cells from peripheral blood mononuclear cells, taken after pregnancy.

The CDR3 here is CASGDRGTIQETQYF. CDR3 in DNA: TGTGCCAGTGGGGACAGGGGGACTATTCAAGAGACCCAGTACTTC. The V call is TRBV19, the J call TRBJ2-5; 11 nucleotides match TRBD1. This CDR3 is 15 amino acids long. In germline, CDR1 is LNHDA, CDR2 SQIVND (reference sequence). Germline trimming cut 8 bases from V and 2 bases from J; bases unmatched to any gene: 7.